This T cell receptor beta chain appears in the sequencing data of a study of radiotherapy plus CTLA-4 blockade in lung cancer. Overall study context: Across the patients, objective responses occurred in about 18%, and disease control in roughly 30%.

Note on this clone: What it binds is not known.

Germline CDR1 is SGHRS and CDR2 is YFSETQ. Trimming at V came to 1 base and at J to 0 bases, leaving 6 bases not matched to a gene. This CDR3 contains 17 residues. Those patients who had chemo-refractory metastatic non-small-cell lung cancer were given focal radiation along with CTLA-4 blockade through ipilimumab. The method was immunoSEQ multiplex PCR; TCRdb's version includes in-frame clones alone and lacks a portion of them. The repertoire holds approximately 28,000 clones, with 60% to 85% as singletons. Findings and caveats of the study: TCR clones from tumors expanded in blood after radiotherapy plus ipilimumab. Reports state that early shifts in blood T cell clones, with interferon-beta, best predicted response.

The sequence was obtained from a human donor with non-small cell lung cancer that progressed on radiotherapy plus ipilimumab. Sequences were derived from peripheral blood, sampled from a patient treated with radiotherapy plus ipilimumab. This chain connects TRBV5-1 to TRBJ1-4, with TRBD1 matching 7 bases. The CDR3 DNA is TGCGCCAGCAGCTTGTGGGGGGACAGCGCAACTAATGAAAAACTGTTTTTT. It translates to CASSLWGDSATNEKLFF.